This is a list of T cell receptor gamma chains from one sample in a study of Vδ1+ human thymocytes. TCRdb repeated clone calling on the multiplex PCR reads with CATT. The sample lists tens of thousands of gamma-chain clones; roughly 20% were seen once. Sequencing was performed on Vdelta1+ gamma-delta thymocytes from the thymus. All receptors come from a boy less than two years old who had congenital heart surgery. Each CDR3 is given with its conserved first and last residue. Expanded clones get a size class; other rows say once, few or many, or leave the size out.

j_call cdr3_length v_call clone_size cdr3_nt cdr3_aa
TRGJ1/TRGJ2 14 TRGV5 NA TGTGCCACCTGGGACGGCCTTGGGGATTATAAGAAACTCTTT CATWDGLGDYKKLF
TRGJ1/TRGJ2 16 TRGV4 NA TGTGCCACCTGGGATGGGCCATTCCGAGATTATTATAAGAAACTCTTT CATWDGPFRDYYKKLF
TRGJ1/TRGJ2 12 TRGV3 NA TGTGCCACCTGGGACAGGCTTGGAAAGAAACTCTTT CATWDRLGKKLF
TRGJ1/TRGJ2 15 TRGV3 few TGTGCCACCTGGGACAGGCAAAATTATTATTATAAGAAACTCTTT CATWDRQNYYYKKLF
TRGJ1/TRGJ2 12 TRGV9 few TGTGCCTTGTGGGAGGTGCAAGTGGTGAAACTCTTT CALWEVQVVKLF
TRGJ1/TRGJ2 12 TRGV8 NA TGTGCCACCTGGGAGACTGGTTATAAGAAACTCTTT CATWETGYKKLF
TRGJ1/TRGJ2 9 TRGV9 few TGTGCCTTGTGGGAGGCCAGGCTCTTT CALWEARLF
TRGJ1/TRGJ2 11 TRGV5 medium-sized TGTGCCACCTGGGACAGGCGGCAGAAACTCTTT CATWDRRQKLF
TRGJ1/TRGJ2 13 TRGV5 NA TGTGCCACCTGGGACGGGAGGGATAGCAAGAAACTCTTT CATWDGRDSKKLF
TRGJ1/TRGJ2 14 TRGV9 NA TGTGCCTTGTGGGAGGGCCGGAGAATTTATAAGAAACTCTTT CALWEGRRIYKKLF
TRGJ1/TRGJ2 14 TRGV8 NA TGTGCCACCTGGGATCTGGCGAATTATTATAAGAAACTCTTT CATWDLANYYKKLF
TRGJ1/TRGJ2 14 TRGV9 NA TGTGCCTTGTGGGGGCCATGGGGTTATTATAAGAAACTCTTT CALWGPWGYYKKLF
TRGJP1 15 TRGV4 NA TGTGCCACCTGGGGTACTGATACCACTGGTTGGTTCAAGATATTT CATWGTDTTGWFKIF
TRGJ1/TRGJ2 12 TRGV9 few TGTGCCTTGTGGGAGGTTGTCCGTAAGAAACTCTTT CALWEVVRKKLF
TRGJ1/TRGJ2 13 TRGV2 few TGTGCCACCTGGGACGGGCTGGATTATAAGAAACTCTTT CATWDGLDYKKLF
TRGJP 16 TRGV9 NA TGTGCCTTGTGGGAGGTGTATGAGTTGGGCAAAAAAATCAAGGTATTT CALWEVYELGKKIKVF
TRGJ1/TRGJ2 11 TRGV4 few TGTGCCACCTGGGAGGCCGAGGGGAAACTCTTT CATWEAEGKLF
TRGJP1 16 TRGV8 NA TGTGCCACCTGGGATAGAGGCGTGGCCACTGGTTGGTTCAAGATATTT CATWDRGVATGWFKIF
TRGJ1/TRGJ2 10 TRGV8 NA TGTGCCACCTGGGATATCTGGGAACTCTTT CATWDIWELF
TRGJ1/TRGJ2 10 TRGV4 NA TGTGCCACCTGGGATCGTAAGAAACTCTTT CATWDRKKLF
TRGJ1/TRGJ2 14 TRGV9 few TGTGCCTTGTGGGAGACACCGAATTATTATAAGAAACTCTTT CALWETPNYYKKLF
TRGJ1/TRGJ2 14 TRGV9 NA TGTGCCTTGTGGGAGGTGCATGGGGATTATAAGAAACTCTTT CALWEVHGDYKKLF
TRGJ1/TRGJ2 12 TRGV2 few TGTGCCACCTCAAAGTCTTATTATAAGAAACTCTTT CATSKSYYKKLF
TRGJ1/TRGJ2 13 TRGV8 NA TGTGCCACCTGGATCCCACATTATTATAAGAAACTCTTT CATWIPHYYKKLF
TRGJ1/TRGJ2 16 TRGV4 few TGTGCCACCTGGGAGCCACGTAGCATAAATTATTATAAGAAACTCTTT CATWEPRSINYYKKLF
TRGJ1/TRGJ2 10 TRGV9 NA TGTGCCTTGTGGGAGAGCAAGAAACTCTTT CALWESKKLF
TRGJ1/TRGJ2 14 TRGV9 few TGTGCCTTGTGGGAGGTTCAGAATTATTATAAGAAACTCTTT CALWEVQNYYKKLF
TRGJP2 14 TRGV4 few TGTGCCACCTGGGTTCCTAGTAGTGATTGGATCAAGACGTTT CATWVPSSDWIKTF
TRGJ1/TRGJ2 12 TRGV4 medium-sized TGTGCCACCTGGGATAGGTATTATAAGAAACTCTTT CATWDRYYKKLF
TRGJ1/TRGJ2 13 TRGV4 NA TGTGCCACCTGGGATCCTAATTATTATAAGAAACTCTTT CATWDPNYYKKLF
TRGJ1/TRGJ2 11 TRGV9 few TGTGCCTTGTGGGCCTATTATAAGAAACTCTTT CALWAYYKKLF
TRGJ1/TRGJ2 13 TRGV9 NA TGTGCCTTGTGGGAGGTGATTGGATATAAGAAACTCTTT CALWEVIGYKKLF
TRGJ1/TRGJ2 12 TRGV4 NA TGTGCCACCTGGCATAACGGGGCGGAGAAACTCTTT CATWHNGAEKLF
TRGJ1/TRGJ2 14 TRGV2 NA TGTGCCACCTGGGACGGGCCTCCGGGACATAAGAAACTCTTT CATWDGPPGHKKLF